This T cell receptor beta chain was profiled in a study of shared clonotypes between healthy human individuals. The study, taken as a whole, reports: The researchers took only blood, and tissue repertoires probably look different.

The J segment lost 7 bases and the V segment lost 5 bases, leaving 9 bases of the junction unmatched. The CDR3 is made up of 15 amino acids. Germline lookup yields CDR1 SEHNR and CDR2 FQNEAQ (reference sequence). For this clone: Its antigen is currently unknown.

Execution of the assay was at deep level. The authors split each subset's genomic DNA evenly across several immunoSEQ plates. Measured with immunoSEQ multiplex PCR; TCRdb has only the in-frame clones, and not every one. This table has hundreds of thousands of clones, roughly three quarters appearing once. The TCR sequence derives from a woman aged 40 to 50 in good health. Some clones in this sample may be carry-over from other donors' samples. Sequencing used PBMCs. The rearrangement joins TRBV7-9 to TRBJ2-7; TRBD1 aligns across 12 bases. In DNA, the CDR3 is TGTGCCAGCAGCGGATCGGGACAGGGGGCGCGGGAGCAGTACTTC. Protein sequence: CASSGSGQGAREQYF.